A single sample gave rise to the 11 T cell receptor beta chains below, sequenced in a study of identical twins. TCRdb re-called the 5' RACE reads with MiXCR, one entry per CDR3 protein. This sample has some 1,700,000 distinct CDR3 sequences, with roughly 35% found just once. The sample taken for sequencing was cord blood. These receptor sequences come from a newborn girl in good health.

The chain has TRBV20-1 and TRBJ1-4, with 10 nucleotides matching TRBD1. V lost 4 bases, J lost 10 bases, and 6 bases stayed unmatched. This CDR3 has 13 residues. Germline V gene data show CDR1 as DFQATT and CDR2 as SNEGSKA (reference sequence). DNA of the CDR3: TGCAGTGCTACGCGTGGACAGGGGGGAAAACTGTTTTTT. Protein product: CSATRGQGGKLFF.

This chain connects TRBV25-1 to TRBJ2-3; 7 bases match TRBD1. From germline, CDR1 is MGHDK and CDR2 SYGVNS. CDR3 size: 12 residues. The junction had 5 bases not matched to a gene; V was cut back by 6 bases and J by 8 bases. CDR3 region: CASSATGATQYF. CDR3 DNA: TGTGCCAGCAGCGCAACAGGGGCTACGCAGTATTTT.

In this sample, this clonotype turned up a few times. The CDR3 reads CASSQGGQGGWGSYNEQFF. The CDR3 region has the DNA TGTGCCAGCAGCCAAGGAGGCCAAGGAGGGTGGGGAAGCTACAATGAGCAGTTCTTC. The chain couples TRBV4-2 to TRBJ2-1; D perhaps matches TRBD2 (6 bases). The CDR3 length is 19 residues. CDR1 LGHNA and CDR2 YNFKEQ come from the germline V gene. Trimming removed 1 base at V and 3 bases at J, with 22 bases between.

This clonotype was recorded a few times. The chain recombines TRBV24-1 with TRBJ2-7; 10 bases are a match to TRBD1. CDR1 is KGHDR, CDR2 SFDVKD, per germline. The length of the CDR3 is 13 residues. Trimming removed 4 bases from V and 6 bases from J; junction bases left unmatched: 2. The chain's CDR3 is CATSDWDRGEQYF. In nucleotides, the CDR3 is TGTGCCACCAGTGACTGGGACAGGGGCGAGCAGTACTTC.

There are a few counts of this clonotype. The CDR3 protein is CASRGQGTLSNQPQHF. Written as DNA, the CDR3 is TGTGCCAGCAGGGGACAGGGGACCCTTAGCAATCAGCCCCAGCATTTT. This chain connects TRBV6-1 to TRBJ1-5; 10 bases are shared with TRBD1. The ends lost 6 bases at V and 0 bases at J; junction bases unmatched: 5. Germline CDR1 is MNHNS and CDR2 is SASEGT. This CDR3 is 16 amino acids long.

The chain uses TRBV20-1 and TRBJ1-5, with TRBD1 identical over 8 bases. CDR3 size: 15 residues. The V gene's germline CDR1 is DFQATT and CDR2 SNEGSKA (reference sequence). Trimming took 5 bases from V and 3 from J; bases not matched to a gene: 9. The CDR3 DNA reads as TGCAGTGCTCGACAGGGGAGGTCCTTCAATCAGCCCCAGCATTTT. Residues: CSARQGRSFNQPQHF.

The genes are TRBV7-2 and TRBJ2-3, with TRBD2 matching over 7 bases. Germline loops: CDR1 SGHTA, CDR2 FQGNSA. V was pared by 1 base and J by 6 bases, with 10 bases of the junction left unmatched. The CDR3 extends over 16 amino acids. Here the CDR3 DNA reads TGTGCCAGCAGCTTAGTCTTTGGCGGGAGCCCCGATACGCAGTATTTT. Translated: CASSLVFGGSPDTQYF.

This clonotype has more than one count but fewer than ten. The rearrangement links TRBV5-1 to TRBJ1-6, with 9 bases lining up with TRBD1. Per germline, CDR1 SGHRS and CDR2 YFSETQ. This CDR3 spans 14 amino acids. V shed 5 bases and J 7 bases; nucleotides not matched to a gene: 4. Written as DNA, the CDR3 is TGCGCCAGCAGGAAGGGACAGGGCAATTCACCCCTCCACTTT. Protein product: CASRKGQGNSPLHF.

CDR3 sequence: CSARASGFADTQYF. The CDR3 coding sequence is TGCAGTGCTAGAGCTTCAGGGTTCGCAGATACGCAGTATTTT. This chain joins TRBV20-1 and TRBJ2-3; tentative D call: TRBD1 (5 bases). CDR1 is DFQATT, CDR2 SNEGSKA, per germline (reference sequence). The CDR3 sequence is 14 residues long. Trimming pared 1 base from V and 4 bases from J, leaving 12 bases between.

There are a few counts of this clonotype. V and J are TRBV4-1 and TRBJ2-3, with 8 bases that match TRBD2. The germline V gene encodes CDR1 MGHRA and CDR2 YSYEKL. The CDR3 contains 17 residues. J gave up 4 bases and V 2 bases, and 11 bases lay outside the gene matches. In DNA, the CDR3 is TGCGCCAGCAGCCAAAAAGGCGTGGAGCGGGGGTCAGATACGCAGTATTTT. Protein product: CASSQKGVERGSDTQYF.

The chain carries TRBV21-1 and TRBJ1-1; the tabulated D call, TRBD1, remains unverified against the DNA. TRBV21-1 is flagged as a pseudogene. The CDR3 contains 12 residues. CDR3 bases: TGTGCCAGCAGCAAAGGCCAGGGGGTAACTTTCTTT. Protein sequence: CASSKGQGVTFF.